This TCR beta chain was identified in a study of OX40 agonist ivuxolimab in advanced cancers. Study-wide context: Earlier anti-PD-1, anti-PD-L1 or anti-CTLA-4 therapy was permitted; 30% to 50% had received some. Overall study results and limits: Relatively little clonal expansion, among the lowest observed, appeared in partial responders at 0.1-3.0 mg/kg.

In its sample, this clone was seen a few times. No antigen is known for it. Germline V gives CDR1 SGHTA, CDR2 FQGNSA. There are 14 residues in the CDR3. With 4 bases removed from V and 1 base from J, the gap between germline ends came to 10 bases. TCRdb's table, derived via immunoSEQ multiplex PCR, lists solely in-frame clones and lacks some. The sample includes 65,000 to 75,000 clones, about 81% of them seen just once. The sequence was obtained from an adult with an advanced solid tumor such as melanoma, head and neck, liver or kidney cancer. The specimen comprised CD4+ or CD8+ T cells sorted from blood, sampled in a trial of the OX40 agonist ivuxolimab. The genes are TRBV7-2 and TRBJ2-5; no definite D call. CDR3 DNA sequence: TGTGCCAGCAGCTATGTATCGGTCCAAGAGACCCAGTACTTC. The encoded protein is CASSYVSVQETQYF. The full variable domain, completed using reference TRBV7-2 and TRBJ2-5, is GAGVSQSPSNKVTEKGKDVELRCDPISGHTALYWYRQSLGQGLEFLIYFQGNSAPDKSGLPSDRFSAERTGGSVSTLTIQRTQQEDSAVYLCASSYVSVQETQYFGPGTRLLVL.